Below, 16 T cell receptor beta chains from the same sample are listed, as sequenced in a study of OX40 agonist ivuxolimab in advanced cancers. This table comes from immunoSEQ multiplex PCR, and its TCRdb copy is limited to in-frame clones, with some not included. This table has 20,000 to 25,000 clones, approximately 90% appearing once. The material was CD4+ or CD8+ T cells sorted from blood, obtained in a trial of the OX40 agonist ivuxolimab. The source is an adult with an advanced solid tumor such as melanoma, head and neck, liver or kidney cancer.

This chain's CDR3 is CSVVVGGEKLFF. The CDR3 DNA is TGCAGCGTAGTGGTAGGGGGTGAAAAACTGTTTTTT. The V gene is TRBV29-1, the J gene TRBJ1-4; possibly TRBD1 for D (6 bases). The CDR3 sequence is 12 residues long. V gave up 6 bases and J gave up 7 bases, with 12 bases separating them. Germline V lookup: CDR1 SQVTM, CDR2 ANQGSEA.

The chain combines TRBV29-1 with TRBJ2-2; 8 positions agree with TRBD2. Per the germline V gene, CDR1 is SQVTM and CDR2 is ANQGSEA. The V segment lost 4 bases and the J segment 4 bases; nucleotides outside the gene matches: 8. The CDR3 spans 15 residues. This CDR3 reads CSVAYPRGGTGELFF. DNA of the CDR3: TGCAGCGTTGCCTACCCCCGGGGGGGCACCGGGGAGCTGTTTTTT.

The genes are TRBV4-2 and TRBJ1-5; D uncertain. Germline loops: CDR1 LGHNA, CDR2 YNFKEQ. CDR3 length: 15 amino acids. Trimming cost V 0 bases and J 7 bases, with 13 bases left between them. The chain's CDR3 is CASSQDDSSGQPQHF. The CDR3, as DNA: TGTGCCAGCAGCCAAGATGATTCGAGTGGCCAGCCCCAGCATTTT.

The rearrangement uses TRBV4-1 and TRBJ2-3; 8 bases fit TRBD2. J lost 2 bases, V lost 3 bases, and 10 bases had no gene match. Germline CDR1 and CDR2: MGHRA and YSYEKL. The CDR3 sequence is 17 residues long. The CDR3 DNA is TGCGCCAGCAGCCAGGCGGGAAGCGGGAGCCCCACAGATACGCAGTATTTT. This translates into CASSQAGSGSPTDTQYF.

The V and J genes are TRBV18 and TRBJ2-2; no reliable D call. Trimming took off 3 bases at V and 7 bases at J, with 6 bases between the two ends. Germline CDR1 and CDR2: KGHSH and LQKENI. The CDR3 spans 12 residues. CDR3 nucleotides: TGTGCCAGCTCACCGAAGATCGGGGAGCTGTTTTTT. This translates into CASSPKIGELFF.

In DNA form, the CDR3 reads TGCGCCAGCAGCCAAGTTGGGGGAAGGGCAGATACGCAGTATTTT. Protein sequence: CASSQVGGRADTQYF. The J gene is TRBJ2-3, the V gene TRBV4-1, with D perhaps TRBD1 or TRBD2 (5 bases each). Trimming took 1 base from V and 4 from J, leaving 12 bases between them. The CDR3 runs to 15 residues. CDR1 and CDR2 (germline): MGHRA, YSYEKL.

This sequence joins TRBV9 and TRBJ1-2; tentatively, D is TRBD1 (6 bases). The V end was cut by 4 bases, the J end by 0 bases, with 19 bases between. Germline V lookup: CDR1 SGDLS, CDR2 YYNGEE. The length of the CDR3 is 17 residues. CDR3 residues: CASSLPDGQGPNYGYTF. CDR3 coding DNA: TGTGCCAGCAGCCTTCCGGACGGCCAGGGGCCTAACTATGGCTACACCTTC.

The table lists this clone with a count of one. This rearrangement joins TRBV28 to TRBJ1-2, with D hard to call. V was cut by 3 bases and J by 3 bases, with 11 bases left in between. In germline, CDR1 is MDHEN, CDR2 SYDVKM. The CDR3 loop spans 14 amino acids. In DNA form, the CDR3 reads TGTGCCAGCAGTTTGAGCGGATCCTACTATGGCTACACCTTC. This gives the protein CASSLSGSYYGYTF.

The chain is built from TRBV19 and TRBJ2-1; 9 nucleotides match TRBD2. V dropped 6 bases and J dropped 7; count of bases not matched to a gene: 10. Per germline, CDR1 LNHDA and CDR2 SQIVND (reference sequence). The CDR3 has 15 amino acids. DNA for the CDR3: TGTGCCAGTAGCTTTAGCGGGAGCTGGGGAAATGAGCAGTTCTTC. It yields the protein CASSFSGSWGNEQFF.

This chain's CDR3 is CAISESNQPQHF. The DNA for the CDR3 is TGTGCCATCAGTGAAAGCAATCAGCCCCAGCATTTT. This rearrangement joins TRBV10-3 to TRBJ1-5; no reliable D call. The CDR3 extends over 12 amino acids. Germline assignment: CDR1 ENHRY and CDR2 SYGVKD. The V and J ends lost 3 bases and 1 base respectively, with 1 base between them.

J is TRBJ2-7 and V is TRBV13, with a weak D call TRBD2 (8 bases). Trimming took 7 bases from V and 6 from J, leaving 25 bases between them. Germline loops: CDR1 PRHDT, CDR2 FYEKMQ (reference sequence). The CDR3 totals 16 residues. DNA for the CDR3: TGTGCCAGCACCCAGGGGGGGCGGGGGGTGATCCGCGAGCAGTACTTC. Its protein product is CASTQGGRGVIREQYF.

The rearrangement links TRBV9 to TRBJ2-2; TRBD1 might be the D (5 bases). CDR1 SGDLS and CDR2 YYNGEE come from the germline V gene. CDR3 size: 16 residues. With 0 bases removed from V and 5 bases from J, the gap between germline ends came to 14 bases. The CDR3 reads CASSVGWGRPTGELFF. The CDR3 nucleotides read TGTGCCAGCAGCGTAGGTTGGGGCAGACCAACCGGGGAGCTGTTTTTT.

The chain's CDR3 is CASSYTNIGEKLFF. DNA of the CDR3: TGTGCCAGCAGTTACACAAATATCGGTGAAAAACTGTTTTTT. V and J are TRBV6-5 and TRBJ1-4; D gene ambiguous. The CDR3 totals 14 residues. Trimming shortened V by 2 bases and J by 7 bases, and 11 bases separated the two germline ends. Looked up from germline, CDR1 is MNHEY and CDR2 is SVGAGI.

The rearrangement uses TRBV28 and TRBJ2-1; a possible D gene is TRBD1 (5 bases). Germline V gene lookup returns CDR1 MDHEN and CDR2 SYDVKM. V lost 3 bases and J 15 bases, leaving 15 bases between the germline ends. The CDR3 is 12 residues long. DNA for the CDR3: TGTGCCAGCAGTTTTGTGGGGCCCCCGCGGTTCTTC. Protein: CASSFVGPPRFF.

The chain carries TRBV6-6 and TRBJ2-5; D is possibly TRBD1 or TRBD2 (6 bases each). CDR3 length: 15 amino acids. CDR1 is MNHNY, CDR2 SVGAGI, per germline (reference sequence). V was pared by 4 bases and J by 4 bases, with 16 bases between. CDR3 loop: CASSSLPRGGETQYF. The CDR3 nucleotides read TGTGCCAGCAGTTCCCTTCCCAGGGGAGGAGAGACCCAGTACTTC.

The chain is built from TRBV27 and TRBJ2-7, with D perhaps TRBD1 or TRBD2 (5 bases each). Germline V gives CDR1 MNHEY, CDR2 SMNVEV (reference sequence). The V end was cut by 1 base, the J end by 6 bases, with 7 bases between. The CDR3 is 12 amino acids. CDR3 coding DNA: TGTGCCAGCAGTTTATGGGGGTCCGAGCAGTACTTC. Residues: CASSLWGSEQYF.